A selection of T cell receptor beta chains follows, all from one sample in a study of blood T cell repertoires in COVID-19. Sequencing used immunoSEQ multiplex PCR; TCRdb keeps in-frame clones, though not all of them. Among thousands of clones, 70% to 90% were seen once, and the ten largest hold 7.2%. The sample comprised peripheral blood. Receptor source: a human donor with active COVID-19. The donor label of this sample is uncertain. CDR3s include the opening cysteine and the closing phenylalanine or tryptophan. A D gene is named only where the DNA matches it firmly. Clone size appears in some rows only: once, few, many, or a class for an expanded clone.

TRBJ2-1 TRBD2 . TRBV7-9 TGTGCCAGCACGGGACTAGCGGGAGACTACAATGAGCAGTTCTTC CASTGLAGDYNEQFF
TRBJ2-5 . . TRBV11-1 TGTGCCAGCAGCCCATACGGACAACCCCTCCGAGAGACCCAGTACTTC CASSPYGQPLRETQYF
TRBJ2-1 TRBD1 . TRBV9 TGTGCCAGCAGCGAGGGACAGGGCTCCTACAATGAGCAGTTCTTC CASSEGQGSYNEQFF
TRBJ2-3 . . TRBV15 TGTGCCACCAGCAGAGTTGGGTTGGGAGGTCAGGATACGCAGTATTTT CATSRVGLGGQDTQYF
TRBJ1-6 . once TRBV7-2 TGTGCCAGTGGGCCTGCAATTGTAAATTCACCCCTCCACTTT CASGPAIVNSPLHF
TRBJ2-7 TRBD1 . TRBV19 TGTGCCAGTAGTATGGGACAGGTAACCTACGAGCAGTACTTC CASSMGQVTYEQYF
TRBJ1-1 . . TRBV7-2 TGTGCCAGCAGCTGGGCCTTCATGAACACTGAAGCTTTCTTT CASSWAFMNTEAFF
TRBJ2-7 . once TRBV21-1 TGTGCCAGCAGCAAAGCGCGCCGAATTGCCTACGAGCAGTACTTC CASSKARRIAYEQYF
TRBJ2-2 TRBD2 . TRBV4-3 TGCGCCAGCAGCCAAGGGACTAGCGGGAGTCGAAGGGAGCTGTTTTTT CASSQGTSGSRRELFF
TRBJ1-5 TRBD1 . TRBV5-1 TGCGCCAGCAGCTTCGGACAGGGTCAGCCCCAGCATTTT CASSFGQGQPQHF
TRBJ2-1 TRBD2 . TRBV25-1 TGTGCCTCATCGCGCACTAGCGGGATCAACAATGAGCAGTTCTTC CASSRTSGINNEQFF
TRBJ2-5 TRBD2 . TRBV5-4 TGTGCCAGCAGCCCCGGACTAGCGGGAGGGCCGGAAGAGACCCAGTACTTC CASSPGLAGGPEETQYF
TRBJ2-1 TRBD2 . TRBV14 TGTGCCAGCAGCCAAGAACCGCGACTAGCGGGAGGAGAGGGAACCTACAATGAGCAGTTCTTC CASSQEPRLAGGEGTYNEQFF
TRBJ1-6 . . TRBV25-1 TGTGCCAGCAGGGGCCCGAAGTATTCGGATTCACCCCTCCACTTT CASRGPKYSDSPLHF
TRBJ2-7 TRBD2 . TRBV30 TGTGCCGGGGGACCACTAGCGGGGCCCTACGAGCAGTACTTC CAGGPLAGPYEQYF
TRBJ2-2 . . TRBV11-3 TGTGCCAGCAGCTTAAAAAAGGGGGACACCGGGGAGCTGTTTTTT CASSLKKGDTGELFF
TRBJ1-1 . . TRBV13 TGTGCCAGCAGCACGGACAGCATGAACACTGAAGCTTTCTTT CASSTDSMNTEAFF
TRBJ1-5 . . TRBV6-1 TGTGCCAGCAGTGAAGCGGAGGGGAAGAACAATCAGCCCCAGCATTTT CASSEAEGKNNQPQHF
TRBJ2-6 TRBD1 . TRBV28 TGTGCCAGCAGTTGGGGACAGGGACTCTCTGGGGCCAACGTCCTGACTTTC CASSWGQGLSGANVLTF
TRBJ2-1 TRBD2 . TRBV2 TGTGCCAGCACGGCGGGACTAGCCCTCAATGAGCAGTTCTTC CASTAGLALNEQFF
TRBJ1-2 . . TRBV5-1 TGCGCCAGCAGCTTGTCCATTAGGAGCCACAGGTCCTTTAACTATGGCTACACCTTC CASSLSIRSHRSFNYGYTF
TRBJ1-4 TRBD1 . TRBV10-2 TGCGCCAGCAGGGGGACAGGGGCTTACGAAAAACTGTTTTTT CASRGTGAYEKLFF
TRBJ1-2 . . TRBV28 TGTGCCAGCAGTTTTATTTCCCGGGATTATCGAACCTTGACCGGACAGACTTATGGCTACACCTTC CASSFISRDYRTLTGQTYGYTF
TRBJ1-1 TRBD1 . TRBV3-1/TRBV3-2 TGTGCCAGCAGCCTCCGGGACAGGATCCCCAACACTGAAGCTTTCTTT CASSLRDRIPNTEAFF
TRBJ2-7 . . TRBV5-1 TGCGCCAGCAGCTTGTGGGGCCGGACCACCTACGAGCAGTACTTC CASSLWGRTTYEQYF
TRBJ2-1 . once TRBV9 TGTGCCAGCAGCCTCCCCCCGGGTGACCCCATCCATGAGCAGTTCTTC CASSLPPGDPIHEQFF
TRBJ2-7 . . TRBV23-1 TGCGCCAGCCCTTCCATCAGCGGCCAAAGCGCGACCTACGAGCAGTACTTC CASPSISGQSATYEQYF
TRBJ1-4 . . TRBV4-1 TGCGCCAGCAGCCCTTTCAATGTGGGGGCTCATGAAAAACTGTTTTTT CASSPFNVGAHEKLFF
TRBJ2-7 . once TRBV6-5 TGTGCCAGCAGTTACCACGTTCAGGGCTACGAGCAGTACTTC CASSYHVQGYEQYF
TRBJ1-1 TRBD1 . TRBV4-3 TGCGCCAGCAGCCTTAATCCACAGGGGGCCTGGACTGAAGCTTTCTTT CASSLNPQGAWTEAFF
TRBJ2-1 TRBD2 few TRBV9 TGTGCCAGCAGCCCATTCCGGGAGGGGGACAATGAGCAGTTCTTC CASSPFREGDNEQFF
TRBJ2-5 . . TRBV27 TGTGCCAGCAGTTTGCTGGAGCACGAGACCCAGTACTTC CASSLLEHETQYF
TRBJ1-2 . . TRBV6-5 TGTGCCAGCAGTTACTACAGAAATTCCTATGGCTACACCTTC CASSYYRNSYGYTF
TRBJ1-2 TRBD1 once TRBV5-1 TGCGCCAGCAGCTTAAACCGATTGGGACAGGACTATGGCTACACCTTC CASSLNRLGQDYGYTF
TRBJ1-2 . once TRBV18 TGTGCCAGCTCGCCCCGCCCGGGACAAACAAACTATGGCTACACCTTC CASSPRPGQTNYGYTF
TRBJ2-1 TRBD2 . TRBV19 TGTGCCAGTAGTCGACTAGCGGGAGGGCCTGATGAGCAGTTCTTC CASSRLAGGPDEQFF
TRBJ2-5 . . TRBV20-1 TGCAGTGCTAGTATGAGGGGGGAGGGGGAGACCCAGTACTTC CSASMRGEGETQYF
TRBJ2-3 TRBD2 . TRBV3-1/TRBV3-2 TGTGCCAGCAGCCAAGGGGGGCTAGCGGGAGATACGCAGTATTTT CASSQGGLAGDTQYF
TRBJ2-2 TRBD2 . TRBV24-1 TGTGCCACCAGTTCGACTAGCGGCCTAACCGGGGAGCTGTTTTTT CATSSTSGLTGELFF
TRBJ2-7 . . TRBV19 TGTGCCAGTAGCACCGCCAGAGGTGGCTCAGACGAGCAGTACTTC CASSTARGGSDEQYF
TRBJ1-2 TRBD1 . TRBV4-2 TGTGCCAGCAGCCAAGATGGATCCCCGACAGGGCCCAACTATGGCTACACCTTC CASSQDGSPTGPNYGYTF